A selection of T cell receptor beta chains follows, all from one sample in a study of blood T cell repertoires in COVID-19. Only in-frame clones appear in the TCRdb table, and some are missing; sequencing was by immunoSEQ multiplex PCR. Here the sample spans 230,000 or so clones, 65% to 85% being singletons. Sequencing used PBMCs or T cells enriched from blood (not recorded which). Receptors were obtained from a man in his forties or fifties who had recovered from COVID-19. CDR3s include the opening cysteine and the closing phenylalanine or tryptophan. D genes are given only for firm matches. Expanded clones get a size class; other rows say once, few or many, or leave the size out.

few	-	TRBV7-3	TRBJ2-3	TGTGCCAGCAGCCCCCGAGGGAATACGCAGTATTTT	CASSPRGNTQYF
-	TRBD1	TRBV19	TRBJ1-5	TGTGCCAGTAGTCTAACCGGGACAGGGGCAAATCAGCCCCAGCATTTT	CASSLTGTGANQPQHF
-	-	TRBV7-9	TRBJ2-3	TGTGCCAGCAGCACGGACTTCACAGATACGCAGTATTTT	CASSTDFTDTQYF
-	TRBD2	TRBV2	TRBJ2-7	TGTGCCAGCAATAGGGAACTAGCGGGAAACTACGAGCAGTACTTC	CASNRELAGNYEQYF
-	-	TRBV11-3	TRBJ2-2	TGTGCCAGCAGCACCCGGGTTAGAGGTCCGAACACCGGGGAGCTGTTTTTT	CASSTRVRGPNTGELFF
-	-	TRBV2	TRBJ1-1	TGTGCCAGAGTAATACAGGCGAACACTGAAGCTTTCTTT	CARVIQANTEAFF
-	TRBD1	TRBV27	TRBJ2-7	TGTGCCAGCAGTAGGGACAGGGGGTTCGAGCAGTACTTC	CASSRDRGFEQYF
-	-	TRBV9	TRBJ2-4	TGTGCCAGCTCAGCACGGGACCACAGCGGGAACATTCAGTACTTC	CASSARDHSGNIQYF
-	-	TRBV3-1/TRBV3-2	TRBJ1-6	TGTGCCAGCAGCCAAGGCACCCCGGCCCTCCACTTT	CASSQGTPALHF
-	TRBD1	TRBV19	TRBJ1-5	TGTGCCAGTAGTATATTGACAGGGCGGGGACAGCCCCAGCATTTT	CASSILTGRGQPQHF
-	-	TRBV29-1	TRBJ2-7	TGCAGCGTTGAACAGGGAAACGAGCAGTACTTC	CSVEQGNEQYF
-	TRBD2	TRBV16	TRBJ2-1	TGTGCCAGCAGCCAATTGACAAGCGCGGGGGGGAGGCGCTCCTACAATGAGCAGTTCTTC	CASSQLTSAGGRRSYNEQFF
-	-	TRBV7-9	TRBJ1-2	TGTGCCAGCAGCTACGTAAGGACTGACTATGGCTACACCTTC	CASSYVRTDYGYTF
-	-	TRBV7-9	TRBJ1-5	TGTGCCAGCAGCCCTAAGACGGGTCAGCCCCAGCATTTT	CASSPKTGQPQHF
-	TRBD1	TRBV29-1	TRBJ2-1	TGCAGCGTTGACAGACCGGGACAGGGTAATGAGCAGTTCTTC	CSVDRPGQGNEQFF
-	-	TRBV5-6	TRBJ1-3	TGTGCCAGCACCGGGAATCTTCGGGGAAACACCATATATTTT	CASTGNLRGNTIYF
-	TRBD1	TRBV20-1	TRBJ2-7	TGCAGTGCTAGTCAAACGGGACAGAGGACCTACGAGCAGTACTTC	CSASQTGQRTYEQYF
-	-	TRBV10-3	TRBJ1-5	TGTGCCACCGCCCGGGAACAGAGCAATCAGCCCCAGCATTTT	CATAREQSNQPQHF
-	-	TRBV6-6	TRBJ2-5	TGTGCCAGCAGTCCGTACCTCCAGACCAGGGGCCAGGGGACCCAGTACTTC	CASSPYLQTRGQGTQYF
-	-	TRBV19	TRBJ1-1	TGTGCCAGTAGCGACGTCGGGGACACTGAAGCTTTCTTT	CASSDVGDTEAFF
-	-	TRBV12-3/TRBV12-4	TRBJ1-2	TGTGCCAGCCGGGGTCTCCGTGGCTACACCTTC	CASRGLRGYTF
-	-	TRBV6-5	TRBJ2-1	TGTGCCAGCAGTCCGGGACTCCGCCAATACAATGAGCAGTTCTTC	CASSPGLRQYNEQFF
-	TRBD2	TRBV27	TRBJ2-5	TGTGCCAGCAGTTTACTCGGGAGGGAGACCCAGTACTTC	CASSLLGRETQYF
-	TRBD1	TRBV6-5	TRBJ1-3	TGTGCCAGCAGTTACCGGACAGGGTCTGGAAACACCATATATTTT	CASSYRTGSGNTIYF
-	TRBD1	TRBV7-9	TRBJ1-4	TGTGCCAGCAGCCAGAAGTGGGGACAGCCTAATGAAAAACTGTTTTTT	CASSQKWGQPNEKLFF
-	TRBD1	TRBV27	TRBJ1-2	TGTGCCAGCAGTTCGACAGGGCAGAGTGGCTACACCTTC	CASSSTGQSGYTF
few	TRBD2	TRBV4-3	TRBJ2-1	TGCGCCAGCAGCCGACTAGCGGTAGGGTACAATGAGCAGTTCTTC	CASSRLAVGYNEQFF
-	-	TRBV12-3/TRBV12-4	TRBJ1-2	TGTGCCGGCAGTATATCGGACTATGGCTACACCTTC	CAGSISDYGYTF
-	-	TRBV12-3/TRBV12-4	TRBJ2-2	TGTGCCAGCACCATCGGGTACACCGGGGAGCTGTTTTTT	CASTIGYTGELFF
-	TRBD1	TRBV7-2	TRBJ1-1	TGTGCCAGCGGACAGGGTTCCACTGAAGCTTTCTTT	CASGQGSTEAFF
-	-	TRBV6-5	TRBJ1-2	TGTGCCAGCAGTTACGAGGCCAGGGCTCTTAACTATGGCTACACCTTC	CASSYEARALNYGYTF
-	-	TRBV10-3	TRBJ1-5	TGTGCCATCAGTGGCGAGGACAGCAACAATCAGCCCCAGCATTTT	CAISGEDSNNQPQHF
-	TRBD2	TRBV7-9	TRBJ2-1	TGTGCCAGCAGCTTGGGGGGCACTAGCGGGGCCTACAATGAGCAGTTCTTC	CASSLGGTSGAYNEQFF
once	-	TRBV12-1	TRBJ1-6	TGTGCCAGCCTTGACTGGGGTCACAGGGAAGGCGACTATAATTCACCCCTCCACTTT	CASLDWGHREGDYNSPLHF
-	TRBD1	TRBV14	TRBJ2-5	TGTGCCAGCAGCCTCTGGGGACAGACCCCATCTGAGACCCAGTACTTC	CASSLWGQTPSETQYF
-	-	TRBV30	TRBJ1-4	TGTGCCTGGAGTTACGACAGAGTTAATGAAAAACTGTTTTTT	CAWSYDRVNEKLFF
-	-	TRBV6-2/TRBV6-3	TRBJ1-4	TGTGCCAGCAGTTACGGGACACCTCGGATGTTAACTAATGAAAAACTGTTTTTT	CASSYGTPRMLTNEKLFF
-	-	TRBV30	TRBJ1-3	TGTGCCTGGAGCGAGGGACAACAAGCTGGAAACACCATATATTTT	CAWSEGQQAGNTIYF
-	TRBD1	TRBV27	TRBJ2-7	TGTGCCAGCAGTTTTCATGGGCAGGGGGCGATCGAGCAGTACTTC	CASSFHGQGAIEQYF
-	-	TRBV6-5	TRBJ1-1	TGTGCCAGCAATTCTCCTATGAACACTGAAGCTTTCTTT	CASNSPMNTEAFF
-	-	TRBV9	TRBJ1-2	TGTGCCAGCTCCCTTAACTATGGCTACACCTTC	CASSLNYGYTF
few	TRBD2	TRBV5-1	TRBJ2-3	TGCGCCAGCAGCTTGGTCCGCGGGAGGGGATCGGATACGCAGTATTTT	CASSLVRGRGSDTQYF
-	-	TRBV6-5	TRBJ1-1	TGTGCCAGCAGTTTCTTGACCGGAGCCACTGAAGCTTTCTTT	CASSFLTGATEAFF
-	-	TRBV28	TRBJ1-2	TGTGCCAGCAGTCCCGGTCAGCGTCCCTATGGCTACACCTTC	CASSPGQRPYGYTF
-	TRBD1	TRBV6-2/TRBV6-3	TRBJ1-2	TGTGCCAGCAGTTACCTCCCGACAGGGACGGGCTATGGCTACACCTTC	CASSYLPTGTGYGYTF
-	-	TRBV12-3/TRBV12-4	TRBJ2-7	TGTGCCAGCAGTTGGGGACTCCTCTACGAGCAGTACTTC	CASSWGLLYEQYF
-	-	TRBV7-9	TRBJ2-3	TGTGCCAGCAGCCCGTACAGGGCAGATACGCAGTATTTT	CASSPYRADTQYF
-	-	TRBV10-3	TRBJ2-7	TGTGCCATCAGTGGTGCGCCGGTTTTATCCGAGCAGTACTTC	CAISGAPVLSEQYF
-	TRBD1	TRBV27	TRBJ1-2	TGTGCCAGCAGTCCGGACAGGGAAAGAGGCTATGGCTACACCTTC	CASSPDRERGYGYTF
-	-	TRBV7-3	TRBJ2-5	TGTGCCAGCAGCTTAGACAGGACGCAGACCCAGTACTTC	CASSLDRTQTQYF
-	-	TRBV7-6	TRBJ1-5	TGTGCCAGCAGCTTAGCGCCAGATGGCAATCAGCCCCAGCATTTT	CASSLAPDGNQPQHF
-	-	TRBV6-5	TRBJ2-5	TGTGCCAGCAGCCGTGGTCGACTTTCACAAGAGACCCAGTACTTC	CASSRGRLSQETQYF
-	-	TRBV11-3	TRBJ2-7	TGTGCCAGCAGCTTAGTTTTATACGAGCAGTACTTC	CASSLVLYEQYF